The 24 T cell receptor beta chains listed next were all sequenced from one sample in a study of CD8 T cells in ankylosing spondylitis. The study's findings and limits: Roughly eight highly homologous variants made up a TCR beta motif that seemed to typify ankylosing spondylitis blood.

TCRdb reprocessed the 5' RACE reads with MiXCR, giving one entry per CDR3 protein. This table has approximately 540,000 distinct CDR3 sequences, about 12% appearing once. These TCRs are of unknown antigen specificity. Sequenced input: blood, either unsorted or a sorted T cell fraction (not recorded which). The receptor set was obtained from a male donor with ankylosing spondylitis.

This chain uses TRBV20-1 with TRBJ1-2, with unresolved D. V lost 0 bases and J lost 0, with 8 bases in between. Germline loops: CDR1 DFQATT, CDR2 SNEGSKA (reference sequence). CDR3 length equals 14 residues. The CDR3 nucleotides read TGCAGTGCTAGAGATACAGAAGCTAACTATGGCTACACCTTC. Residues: CSARDTEANYGYTF.

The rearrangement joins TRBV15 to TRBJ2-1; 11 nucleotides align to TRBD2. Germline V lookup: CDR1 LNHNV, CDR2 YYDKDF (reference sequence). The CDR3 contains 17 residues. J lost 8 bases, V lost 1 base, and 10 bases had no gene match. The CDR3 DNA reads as TGTGCCACCAGCAGAGGGTTAGCGGGAGGGAGGATCCATGAGCAGTTCTTC. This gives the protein CATSRGLAGGRIHEQFF.

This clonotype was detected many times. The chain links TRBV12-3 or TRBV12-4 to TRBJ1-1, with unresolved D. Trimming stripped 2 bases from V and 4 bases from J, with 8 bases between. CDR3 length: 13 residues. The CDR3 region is CASSLQASTEAFF. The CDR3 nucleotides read TGTGCCAGCAGTTTACAGGCCTCCACTGAAGCTTTCTTT.

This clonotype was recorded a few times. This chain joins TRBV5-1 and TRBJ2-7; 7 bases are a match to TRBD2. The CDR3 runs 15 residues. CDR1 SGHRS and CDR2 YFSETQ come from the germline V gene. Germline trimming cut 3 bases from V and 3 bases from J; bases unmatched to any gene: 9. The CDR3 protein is CASSSVGLAVYEQYF. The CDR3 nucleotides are TGCGCCAGCAGCTCGGTGGGGCTAGCGGTCTACGAGCAGTACTTC.

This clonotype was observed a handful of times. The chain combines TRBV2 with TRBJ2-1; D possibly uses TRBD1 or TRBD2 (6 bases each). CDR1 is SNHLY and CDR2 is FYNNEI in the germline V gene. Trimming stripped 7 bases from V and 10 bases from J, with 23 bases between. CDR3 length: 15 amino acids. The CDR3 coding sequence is TGTGCCAGCATGTGGGGGGCCGTTCAGGTGACCGAGCAGTTCTTC. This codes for CASMWGAVQVTEQFF.

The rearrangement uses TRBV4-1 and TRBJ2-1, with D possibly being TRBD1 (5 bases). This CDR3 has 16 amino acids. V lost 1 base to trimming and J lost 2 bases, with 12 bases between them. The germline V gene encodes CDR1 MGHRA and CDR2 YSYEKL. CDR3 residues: CASSQAPAGTYNEQFF. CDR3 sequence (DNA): TGCGCCAGCAGCCAAGCCCCCGCAGGGACCTACAATGAGCAGTTCTTC.

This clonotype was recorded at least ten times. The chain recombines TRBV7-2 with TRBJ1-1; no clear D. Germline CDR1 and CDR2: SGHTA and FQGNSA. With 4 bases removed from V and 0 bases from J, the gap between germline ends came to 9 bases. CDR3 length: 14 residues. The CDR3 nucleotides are TGTGCCAGCAGCTCCCTTGGGCTGAACACTGAAGCTTTCTTT. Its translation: CASSSLGLNTEAFF.

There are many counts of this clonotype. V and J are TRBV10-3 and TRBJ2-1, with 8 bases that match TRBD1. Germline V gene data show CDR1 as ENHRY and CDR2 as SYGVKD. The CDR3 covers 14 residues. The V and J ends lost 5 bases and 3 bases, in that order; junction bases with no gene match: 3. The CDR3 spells CAISPDRVYNEQFF. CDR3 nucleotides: TGTGCCATCAGTCCGGACAGGGTCTACAATGAGCAGTTCTTC.

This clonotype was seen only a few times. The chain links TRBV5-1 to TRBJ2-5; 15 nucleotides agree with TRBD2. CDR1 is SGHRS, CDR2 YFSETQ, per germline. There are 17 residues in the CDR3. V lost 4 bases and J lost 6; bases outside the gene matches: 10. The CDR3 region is CASSLSRTSGRVQTQYF. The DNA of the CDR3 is TGCGCCAGCAGCCTATCCAGGACTAGCGGGAGGGTACAGACCCAGTACTTC. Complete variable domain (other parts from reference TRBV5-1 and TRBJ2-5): KAGVTQTPRYLIKTRGQQVTLSCSPISGHRSVSWYQQTPGQGLQFLFEYFSETQRNKGNFPGRFSGRQFSNSRSEMNVSTLELGDSALYLCASSLSRTSGRVQTQYFGPGTRLLVL.

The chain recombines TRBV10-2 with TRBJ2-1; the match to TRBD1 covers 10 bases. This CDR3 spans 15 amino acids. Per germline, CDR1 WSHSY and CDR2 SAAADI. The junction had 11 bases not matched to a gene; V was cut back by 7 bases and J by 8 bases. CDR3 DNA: TGCGCCAGCAAGTCTCACCGGGACAGGGGTGATGAGCAGTTCTTC. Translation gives CASKSHRDRGDEQFF.

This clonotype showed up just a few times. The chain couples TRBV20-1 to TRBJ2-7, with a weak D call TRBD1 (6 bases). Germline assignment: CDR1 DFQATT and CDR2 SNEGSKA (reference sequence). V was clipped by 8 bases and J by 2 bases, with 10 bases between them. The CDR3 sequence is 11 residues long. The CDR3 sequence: CSWTAAYEQYF. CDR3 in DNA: TGCAGTTGGACAGCGGCCTACGAGCAGTACTTC.

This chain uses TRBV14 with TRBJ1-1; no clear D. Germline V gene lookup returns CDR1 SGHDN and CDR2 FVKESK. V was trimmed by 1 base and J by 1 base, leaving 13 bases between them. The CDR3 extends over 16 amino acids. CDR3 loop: CASSQARAAQNTEAFF. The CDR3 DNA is TGTGCCAGCAGCCAAGCGCGGGCAGCTCAGAACACTGAAGCTTTCTTT.

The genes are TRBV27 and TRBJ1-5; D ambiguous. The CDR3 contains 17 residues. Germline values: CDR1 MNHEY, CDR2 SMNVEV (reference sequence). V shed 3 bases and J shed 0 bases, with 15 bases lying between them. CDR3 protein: CASSFLTPTYSNQPQHF. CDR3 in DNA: TGTGCCAGCAGTTTCTTGACACCAACCTATAGCAATCAGCCCCAGCATTTT.

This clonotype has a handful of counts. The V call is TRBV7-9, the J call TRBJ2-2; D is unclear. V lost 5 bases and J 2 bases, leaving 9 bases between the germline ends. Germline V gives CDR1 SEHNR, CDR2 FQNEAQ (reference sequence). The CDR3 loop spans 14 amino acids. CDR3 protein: CASSHRPNTGELFF. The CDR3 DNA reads TGTGCCAGCAGCCATCGACCAAACACCGGGGAGCTGTTTTTT.

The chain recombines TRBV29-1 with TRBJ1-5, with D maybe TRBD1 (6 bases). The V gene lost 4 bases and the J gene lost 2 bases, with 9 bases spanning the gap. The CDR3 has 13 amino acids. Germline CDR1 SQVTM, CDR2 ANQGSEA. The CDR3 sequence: CSVARGGNQPQHF. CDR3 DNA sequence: TGCAGCGTTGCCAGGGGTGGCAATCAGCCCCAGCATTTT.

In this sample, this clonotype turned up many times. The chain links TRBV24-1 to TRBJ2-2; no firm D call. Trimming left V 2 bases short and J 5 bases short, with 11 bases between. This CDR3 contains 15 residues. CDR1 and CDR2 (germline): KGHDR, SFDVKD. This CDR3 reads CATSDYQRGTGELFF. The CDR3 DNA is TGTGCCACCAGTGATTACCAGCGAGGTACCGGGGAGCTGTTTTTT.

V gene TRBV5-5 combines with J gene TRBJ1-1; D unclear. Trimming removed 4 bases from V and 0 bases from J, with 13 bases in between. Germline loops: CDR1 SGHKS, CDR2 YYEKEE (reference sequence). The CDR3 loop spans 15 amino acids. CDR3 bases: TGTGCCAGCAGCCCTTCAACCCGGATGAACACTGAAGCTTTCTTT. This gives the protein CASSPSTRMNTEAFF.

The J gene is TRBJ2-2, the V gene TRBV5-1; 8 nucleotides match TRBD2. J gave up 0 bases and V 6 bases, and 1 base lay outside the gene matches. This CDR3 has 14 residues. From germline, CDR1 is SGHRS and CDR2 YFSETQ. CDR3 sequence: CASNSGTNTGELFF. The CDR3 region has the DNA TGCGCCAGCAATAGCGGGACGAACACCGGGGAGCTGTTTTTT.

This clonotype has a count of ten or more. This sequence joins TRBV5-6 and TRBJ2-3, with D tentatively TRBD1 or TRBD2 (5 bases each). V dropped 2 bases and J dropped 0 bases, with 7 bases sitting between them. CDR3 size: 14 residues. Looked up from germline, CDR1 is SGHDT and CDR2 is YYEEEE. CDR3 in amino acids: CASSFWGSTDTQYF. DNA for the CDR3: TGTGCCAGCAGCTTTTGGGGGAGCACAGATACGCAGTATTTT.

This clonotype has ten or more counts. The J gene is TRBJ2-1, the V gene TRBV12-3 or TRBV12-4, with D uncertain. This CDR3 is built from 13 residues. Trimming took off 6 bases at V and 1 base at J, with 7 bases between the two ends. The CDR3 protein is CASSLNSYNEQFF. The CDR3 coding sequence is TGTGCCAGCAGCTTAAATTCCTACAATGAGCAGTTCTTC.

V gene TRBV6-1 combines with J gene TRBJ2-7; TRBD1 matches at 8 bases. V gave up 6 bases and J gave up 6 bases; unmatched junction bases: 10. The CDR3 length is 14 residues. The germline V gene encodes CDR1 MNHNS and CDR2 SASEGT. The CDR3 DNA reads TGTGCCAGCAGACTGTCCCCAGGGGGCGGCGAGCAGTACGTC. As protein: CASRLSPGGGEQYV.

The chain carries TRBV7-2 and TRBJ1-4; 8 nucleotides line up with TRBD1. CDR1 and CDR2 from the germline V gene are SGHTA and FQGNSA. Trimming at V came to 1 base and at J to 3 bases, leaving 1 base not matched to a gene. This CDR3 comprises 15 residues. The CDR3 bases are TGTGCCAGCAGCTTAGGGGGACAGGCTAATGAAAAACTGTTTTTT. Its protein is CASSLGGQANEKLFF.

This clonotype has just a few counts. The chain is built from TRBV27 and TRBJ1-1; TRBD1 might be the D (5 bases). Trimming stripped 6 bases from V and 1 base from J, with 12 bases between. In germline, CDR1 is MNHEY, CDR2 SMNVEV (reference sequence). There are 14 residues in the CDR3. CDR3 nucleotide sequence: TGTGCCAGCAGACCGGGACTCCGGAACACTGAAGCTTTCTTT. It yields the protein CASRPGLRNTEAFF.

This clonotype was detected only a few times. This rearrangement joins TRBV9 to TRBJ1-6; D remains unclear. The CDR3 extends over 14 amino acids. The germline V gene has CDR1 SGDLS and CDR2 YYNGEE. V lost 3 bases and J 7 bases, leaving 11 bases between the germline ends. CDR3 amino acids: CASSGRAKNSPLHF. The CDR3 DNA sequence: TGTGCCAGCAGCGGCCGGGCCAAAAATTCACCCCTCCACTTT.